Below are 14 T cell receptor beta chains sequenced from a single sample in a study of cytomegalovirus exposure and HLA in healthy donors. Libraries were prepared by immunoSEQ multiplex PCR; TCRdb keeps only in-frame clonotypes and omits some of them. The sample lists about 110,000 clones, about nine tenths occurring once. Material: PBMCs. These receptors came from a woman aged 18-29 years in good health and CMV-seropositive.

The rearrangement joins TRBV6-1 to TRBJ1-2; no clear D. In germline, CDR1 is MNHNS, CDR2 SASEGT. Trimming cost V 1 base and J 5 bases, with 8 bases left between them. The CDR3 has 13 amino acids. DNA of the CDR3: TGTGCCAGCAGTGAAGGGGCAGATTATGGCTACACCTTC. Translated: CASSEGADYGYTF.

The chain links TRBV18 to TRBJ1-1; 10 bases fit TRBD1. V lost 4 bases to trimming and J lost 6 bases; unmatched junction nucleotides: 8. CDR3 length: 15 amino acids. Germline-derived CDR1 and CDR2 are KGHSH and LQKENI. The CDR3 coding sequence is TGTGCCAGCTCACTCGTCTTGACAGGGGGCGCTGAAGCTTTCTTT. It specifies CASSLVLTGGAEAFF.

The genes are TRBV28 and TRBJ1-5; D perhaps matches TRBD1 (5 bases). This CDR3 is 16 amino acids long. V was cut by 3 bases and J by 1 base, with 13 bases left in between. Germline values: CDR1 MDHEN, CDR2 SYDVKM. For the CDR3, the DNA is TGTGCCAGCAGTTTTCCAAACAGGCCGAGCAATCAGCCCCAGCATTTT. The encoded protein is CASSFPNRPSNQPQHF.

The gene calls are TRBV28 and TRBJ1-2; 10 nucleotides match TRBD1. Trimming at V came to 10 bases and at J to 0 bases, leaving 8 bases not matched to a gene. The CDR3 consists of 15 residues. Germline V lookup: CDR1 MDHEN, CDR2 SYDVKM. Written as DNA, the CDR3 is TGTGCCACCCCGGACAGGGGGGGACCTAACTATGGCTACACCTTC. It codes for CATPDRGGPNYGYTF.

CDR3 DNA: TGTGCCAGCAGCTACTTTTCGGCGGGGGGGCACACCGGGGAGCTGTTTTTT. It specifies CASSYFSAGGHTGELFF. The chain is built from TRBV5-4 and TRBJ2-2; 9 bases are a match to TRBD2. J was trimmed by 3 bases and V by 3 bases; bases with no gene match: 9. Per germline, CDR1 SGHNT and CDR2 YYREEE (reference sequence). The CDR3 is made up of 17 amino acids.

This clone showed up just once. This sequence joins TRBV6-5 and TRBJ2-3; TRBD2 might be the D (6 bases). V was trimmed by 4 bases and J by 1 base, leaving 9 bases between them. Per the germline V gene, CDR1 is MNHEY and CDR2 is SVGAGI. The CDR3 has 14 residues. This CDR3 reads CASSSWGGTDTQYF. The CDR3 DNA follows: TGTGCCAGCAGTTCTTGGGGGGGCACAGATACGCAGTATTTT.

The genes are TRBV2 and TRBJ1-4; TRBD1 aligns across 7 bases. This CDR3 spans 14 amino acids. The V and J ends lost 8 bases and 2 bases, in that order; junction bases with no gene match: 5. Looked up from germline, CDR1 is SNHLY and CDR2 is FYNNEI. This CDR3 is CASGVQGTNEKLFF. The DNA for the CDR3 is TGTGCCAGCGGGGTACAGGGGACTAATGAAAAACTGTTTTTT.

The CDR3 reads CASSDLGVIQETQYF. The DNA of the CDR3 is TGTGCCAGCAGTGATTTAGGGGTGATCCAAGAGACCCAGTACTTC. This chain uses TRBV25-1 with TRBJ2-5, with a possible D match to TRBD1 (5 bases). The germline V and J ends were trimmed by 3 bases and 1 base, with 12 bases remaining between them. Germline CDR1 and CDR2: MGHDK and SYGVNS. CDR3 length: 15 residues.

In this sample, this clone turned up a few times. The chain joins TRBV27 to TRBJ2-7, with 7 bases matching TRBD2. V lost 2 bases to trimming and J lost 5 bases; unmatched junction nucleotides: 6. Germline assignment: CDR1 MNHEY and CDR2 SMNVEV (reference sequence). The CDR3 consists of 14 residues. The CDR3 is CASSLGQGGNEQYF. CDR3 DNA sequence: TGTGCCAGCAGTTTAGGTCAGGGAGGGAACGAGCAGTACTTC.

CDR3: CASSAHDRLNTEAFF. The CDR3 coding sequence is TGTGCCAGCAGCGCTCATGACAGGTTGAACACTGAAGCTTTCTTT. The chain is built from TRBV9 and TRBJ1-1, with D tentatively TRBD1 (6 bases). The V end was cut by 3 bases, the J end by 0 bases, with 12 bases between. In germline, CDR1 is SGDLS, CDR2 YYNGEE. This CDR3 has 15 residues.

The chain links TRBV11-2 to TRBJ2-5; a weak D match, TRBD2 (6 bases). Trimming took off 4 bases at V and 5 bases at J, with 17 bases between the two ends. CDR1 and CDR2 (germline): SGHAT, FQNNGV. This CDR3 comprises 15 residues. The CDR3 is CASSSRGSPGETQYF. As DNA, the CDR3 is TGTGCCAGCAGCTCGCGGGGCTCCCCAGGGGAGACCCAGTACTTC. Variable domain in full (rest from reference TRBV11-2 and TRBJ2-5): EAGVAQSPRYKIIEKRQSVAFWCNPISGHATLYWYQQILGQGPKLLIQFQNNGVVDDSQLPKDRFSAERLKGVDSTLKIQPAKLEDSAVYLCASSSRGSPGETQYFGPGTRLLVL.

The chain's CDR3 is CASSGAGYSNQPQHF. The CDR3 region has the DNA TGTGCCAGTAGTGGGGCTGGTTATAGCAATCAGCCCCAGCATTTT. V gene TRBV19 combines with J gene TRBJ1-5; perhaps TRBD1 as D (5 bases). V lost 5 bases to trimming and J lost 0 bases, with 11 bases between them. Germline CDR1 reads LNHDA; CDR2 reads SQIVND (reference sequence). The CDR3 contains 15 residues. The full variable domain, completed using reference TRBV19 and TRBJ1-5, is DGGITQSPKYLFRKEGQNVTLSCEQNLNHDAMYWYRQDPGQGLRLIYYSQIVNDFQKGDIAEGYSVSREKKESFPLTVTSAQKNPTAFYLCASSGAGYSNQPQHFGDGTRLSIL.

The gene calls are TRBV19 and TRBJ2-3; 13 bases match TRBD2. Germline lookup yields CDR1 LNHDA and CDR2 SQIVND (reference sequence). The CDR3 covers 14 residues. V dropped 9 bases and J dropped 3; count of bases not matched to a gene: 3. The DNA for the CDR3 is TGTGCCAGCAGGACTAGCGGGGGTACAGATACGCAGTATTTT. Translated: CASRTSGGTDTQYF.

The chain joins TRBV10-2 to TRBJ2-5, with D tentatively TRBD1 (6 bases). The CDR3 spans 13 residues. Germline V gene sequence: CDR1 WSHSY, CDR2 SAAADI. Trimming cost V 3 bases and J 9 bases, with 14 bases left between them. The DNA for the CDR3 is TGCGCCAGCAGTGACCGGTCCGAGGGGGCCCAGTACTTC. It specifies CASSDRSEGAQYF.